The present T cell receptor beta chain was sequenced within a study of T cell changes during pregnancy in multiple sclerosis. V lost 1 base, J lost 6 bases, and 5 bases stayed unmatched. The CDR3 is made up of 15 amino acids. Looked up from germline, CDR1 is MNHNS and CDR2 is SASEGT. Method: immunoSEQ multiplex PCR; TCRdb's copy keeps in-frame clones and lacks some. The sample has about 40,000 clones, around nine tenths seen once. This sequence joins TRBV6-1 and TRBJ1-5, with 8 bases matching TRBD1. This clonotype originated in a female donor with multiple sclerosis, enrolled in a pregnancy study. The specimen comprised CD4+ T cells from peripheral blood mononuclear cells, sampled after pregnancy. The CDR3 sequence is CASSEVDRGPQPQHF. For the CDR3, the DNA is TGTGCCAGCAGTGAAGTAGACAGGGGACCTCAGCCCCAGCATTTT.